The clone carrying this TCR beta chain was picked up a small number of times. These data come from a study of T cell changes during pregnancy in multiple sclerosis. Sequencing used immunoSEQ multiplex PCR; TCRdb keeps in-frame clones, though not all of them. The table has 25,000 to 30,000 clones, roughly nine tenths seen once. CDR3 length: 18 amino acids. Sequenced material: CD8+ T cells from peripheral blood mononuclear cells, taken in the second trimester of pregnancy. V gene TRBV21-1 combines with J gene TRBJ1-3; the table's D call, TRBD1, was not checked against the DNA. TRBV21-1 is a known pseudogene. This TCR derives from a female donor with multiple sclerosis, enrolled in a pregnancy study. CDR3 residues: CASSKGWTAKSSGNTIYF. The CDR3 DNA follows: TGTGCCAGCAGCAAGGGATGGACAGCTAAGAGCTCTGGAAACACCATATATTTT.